This T cell receptor beta chain was recovered during a study of blood T cell repertoires in COVID-19. The CDR3 runs to 13 residues. CDR1 is SGHDT and CDR2 is YYEEEE in the germline V gene. V lost 6 bases and J lost 4, with 13 bases in between. Profiled with immunoSEQ multiplex PCR; TCRdb holds only in-frame clones, not every one. This sample has 140,000 to 150,000 clones, with 80% to 90% found just once. The receptor was isolated from a woman aged 45-60 years with acute or convalescent COVID-19. Material for sequencing was peripheral blood. J is TRBJ1-2 and V is TRBV5-6, with D perhaps matching TRBD1 (6 bases). The CDR3 coding sequence is TGTGCCAGCACGAAACAGGGACCCTATGGCTACACCTTC. This sequence encodes CASTKQGPYGYTF.